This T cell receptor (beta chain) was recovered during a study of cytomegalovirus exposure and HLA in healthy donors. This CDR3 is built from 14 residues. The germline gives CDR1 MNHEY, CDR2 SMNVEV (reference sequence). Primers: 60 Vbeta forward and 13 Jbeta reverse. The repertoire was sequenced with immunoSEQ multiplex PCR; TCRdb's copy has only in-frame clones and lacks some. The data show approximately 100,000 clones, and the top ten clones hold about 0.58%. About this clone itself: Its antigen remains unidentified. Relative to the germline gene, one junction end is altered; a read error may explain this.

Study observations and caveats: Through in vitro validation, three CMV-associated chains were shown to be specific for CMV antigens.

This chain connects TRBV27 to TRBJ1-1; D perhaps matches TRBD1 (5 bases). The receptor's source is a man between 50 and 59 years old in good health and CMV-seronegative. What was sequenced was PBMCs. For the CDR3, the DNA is TGTGCCAGCAGTTTAAGCGCCGGGACTGATGAAACTTTCTTT. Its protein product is CASSLSAGTDETFF.